This T cell receptor beta chain was recorded in a study of T-cell memory formation after mild COVID-19. About the study: The study found TCR clusters largely donor specific. Overall study findings and caveats: Prior to infection, memory already included some responding clones, suggesting cross-reactive memory joined. Largely, contracting CD4+ clones fell within CM and EM, and contracting CD8+ clones within EMRA.

TCRdb re-called the 5' RACE reads through MiXCR, storing one row per CDR3 protein. The table lists around 510,000 distinct CDR3 sequences, about a fifth of them singletons. CDR3 length equals 16 residues. J gave up 8 bases and V 3 bases, and 8 bases lay outside the gene matches. Germline lookup yields CDR1 GTSNPN and CDR2 SVGIG (reference sequence). Of note for this clonotype: Its target is unknown.

Sequenced material: PBMCs or a T cell subset sorted from them (not recorded which). This clonotype was obtained from an adult woman who had mild COVID-19 (a few samples of this study predate the infection). Cell type and time point are not known. The chain carries TRBV30 and TRBJ2-2; 14 nucleotides line up with TRBD2. CDR3: CAWRGPGLAGEGELFF. DNA for the CDR3: TGTGCCTGGAGGGGGCCGGGACTAGCGGGGGAAGGGGAGCTGTTTTTT. Drawing the rest from reference TRBV30 and TRBJ2-2, the complete variable domain is SQTIHQWPATLVQPVGSPLSLECTVEGTSNPNLYWYRQAAGRGLQLLFYSVGIGQISSEVPQNLSASRPQDRQFILSSKKLLLSDSGFYLCAWRGPGLAGEGELFFGEGSRLTVL.